Listed here are 30 T cell receptor beta chains from one sample, sequenced in a study of cytomegalovirus exposure and HLA in healthy donors. It was with 60 Vbeta and 13 Jbeta primers that the PCR ran. Method: immunoSEQ multiplex PCR; TCRdb's copy keeps in-frame clones and lacks some. Of about 130,000 clones listed, around 8.5% were seen once; the top ten hold 5.5%. The material sequenced was PBMCs. Receptor source: a man aged 40-49 years in good health and CMV-seronegative.

This clone occurred a few times. V gene TRBV5-5 combines with J gene TRBJ1-5; TRBD1 matches at 9 bases. Germline loops: CDR1 SGHKS, CDR2 YYEKEE (reference sequence). V shed 5 bases and J 4 bases; nucleotides not matched to a gene: 4. This CDR3 contains 14 residues. The CDR3 DNA is TGTGCCAGCAGTCCCGACAGGGGGAATCAGCCCCAGCATTTT. As protein: CASSPDRGNQPQHF.

The gene calls are TRBV10-1 and TRBJ2-2; D not certain. CDR3 length equals 14 residues. Trimming removed 4 bases at V and 1 base at J, with 7 bases between. CDR1 and CDR2 (germline): WNHNN, SYGVQD (reference sequence). The CDR3 region has the DNA TGCGCCAGCAGTGCAAGCCTGAACACCGGGGAGCTGTTTTTT. Encoded protein: CASSASLNTGELFF.

The chain couples TRBV9 to TRBJ2-3; TRBD2 aligns across 8 bases. The V and J ends lost 0 bases and 4 bases, in that order; junction bases with no gene match: 4. The germline gives CDR1 SGDLS, CDR2 YYNGEE. This CDR3 is 15 amino acids long. CDR3 nucleotide sequence: TGTGCCAGCAGCGTAGCGGGGGGGATCCCAGATACGCAGTATTTT. It encodes CASSVAGGIPDTQYF.

Regarding this clone: A read error may produce the germline difference seen at one junction end. The V and J genes are TRBV13 and TRBJ2-7; weak D call: TRBD2 (5 bases). Germline assignment: CDR1 PRHDT and CDR2 FYEKMQ (reference sequence). CDR3 size: 15 residues. CDR3 in amino acids: CASSLDTGNPYGQYF. DNA of the CDR3: TGTGCCAGCAGCTTAGATACGGGGAACCCCTACGGGCAGTACTTC. The variable domain in full, with the rest retrieved from reference TRBV13 and TRBJ2-7, is AAGVIQSPRHLIKEKRETATLKCYPIPRHDTVYWYQQGPGQDPQFLISFYEKMQSDKGSIPDRFSAQQFSDYHSELNMSSLELGDSALYFCASSLDTGNPYGQYFGPGTRLTVT.

This clone was counted between two and nine times. This chain uses TRBV5-1 with TRBJ2-2, with 7 bases lining up with TRBD1. The trim removed 6 bases at V and 0 bases at J, leaving 8 bases unmatched. The CDR3 is made up of 16 amino acids. Looked up from germline, CDR1 is SGHRS and CDR2 is YFSETQ. DNA of the CDR3: TGCGCCAGCACCCCACTTGACAGGGCGAACACCGGGGAGCTGTTTTTT. It translates to CASTPLDRANTGELFF.

This clone was detected a few times. The chain recombines TRBV11-2 with TRBJ1-1; 7 bases agree with TRBD1. The V gene end was trimmed by 0 bases and the J gene end by 7 bases; junction bases not matched to a gene: 2. The V gene's germline CDR1 is SGHAT and CDR2 FQNNGV. The CDR3 length is 13 residues. CDR3 in DNA: TGTGCCAGCAGCTTAGAAAGACAGGGTGAAGCTTTCTTT. It codes for CASSLERQGEAFF.

The rearrangement links TRBV9 to TRBJ1-6, with 11 bases lining up with TRBD1. This CDR3 comprises 16 residues. Germline V gene sequence: CDR1 SGDLS, CDR2 YYNGEE. Germline trimming cut 4 bases from V and 7 bases from J; bases unmatched to any gene: 7. CDR3 nucleotide sequence: TGTGCCAGCAGCCCTAGCGGACAGGGGGCGAATTCACCCCTCCACTTT. Protein: CASSPSGQGANSPLHF.

The chain recombines TRBV27 with TRBJ2-6; no clear D gene. Germline CDR1 MNHEY, CDR2 SMNVEV (reference sequence). Trimming removed 7 bases from V and 2 bases from J, with 9 bases in between. This CDR3 contains 14 residues. CDR3 coding DNA: TGTGCCAGCATTAAGGCGGCTGGGGCCAACGTCCTGACTTTC. The encoded protein is CASIKAAGANVLTF.

This clone was picked up a small number of times. This sequence joins TRBV27 and TRBJ1-6; TRBD1 is a possible D gene (6 bases). V was shortened by 6 bases and J by 0 bases, with 12 bases between the two germline ends. The CDR3 runs 16 residues. Looked up from germline, CDR1 is MNHEY and CDR2 is SMNVEV (reference sequence). CDR3 residues: CASSRTVLSYNSPLHF. CDR3 sequence (DNA): TGTGCCAGCAGCCGGACAGTGCTCTCCTATAATTCACCCCTCCACTTT.

This clone showed up just a few times. The CDR3 nucleotides read TGTGCCAGCAGCGGAAAACTAGCGAGCTCCTACAATGAGCAGTTCTTC. Its translation: CASSGKLASSYNEQFF. The chain carries TRBV9 and TRBJ2-1, with 7 nucleotides matching TRBD2. V lost 3 bases, J lost 0 bases, and 6 bases stayed unmatched. This CDR3 comprises 16 residues. Germline CDR1 is SGDLS and CDR2 is YYNGEE.

The V call is TRBV7-3, the J call TRBJ1-1, with a weak D call TRBD1 (5 bases). CDR3 length equals 15 residues. CDR1 SGHTA and CDR2 FQGTGA come from the germline V gene. V lost 5 bases and J lost 0, with 13 bases in between. The CDR3 coding sequence is TGTGCCAGCAGCCCCGGGCCAGGGTTGAACACTGAAGCTTTCTTT. Protein: CASSPGPGLNTEAFF.

The DNA for the CDR3 is TGTGCCAGCAGTCAACGGACTAGCGGCGACTACGAGCAGTACTTC. Translating gives CASSQRTSGDYEQYF. The V and J genes are TRBV6-5 and TRBJ2-7, with TRBD2 matching 10 bases. CDR1 is MNHEY, CDR2 SVGAGI, per germline. CDR3 length equals 15 residues. The V and J ends lost 5 bases and 3 bases, in that order; junction bases with no gene match: 7.

The rearrangement links TRBV7-9 to TRBJ2-1, with a weak D call TRBD1 (6 bases). The CDR3 contains 17 residues. The germline CDR1 and CDR2 sequences are SEHNR and FQNEAQ (reference sequence). The V and J ends lost 1 base and 0 bases respectively, with 13 bases between them. The DNA of the CDR3 is TGTGCCAGCAGCTTAGTCTATGGCAGGGGCTCCTACAATGAGCAGTTCTTC. Its translation: CASSLVYGRGSYNEQFF.

This clone has just a few counts. The chain's CDR3 is CASSAYRVATEAFF. The CDR3, as DNA: TGTGCCAGCAGCGCCTACAGGGTTGCAACTGAAGCTTTCTTT. V and J are TRBV7-9 and TRBJ1-1; possible D gene TRBD1, 6 bases. This CDR3 has 14 amino acids. V was trimmed by 5 bases and J by 5 bases, leaving 15 bases between them. In germline, CDR1 is SEHNR, CDR2 FQNEAQ (reference sequence). The complete variable domain, with remaining parts taken from reference TRBV7-9 and TRBJ1-1, reads DTGVSQNPRHKITKRGQNVTFRCDPISEHNRLYWYRQTLGQGPEFLTYFQNEAQLEKSRLLSDRFSAERPKGSFSTLEIQRTEQGDSAMYLCASSAYRVATEAFFGQGTRLTVV.

This clone was picked up one time. This chain joins TRBV11-1 and TRBJ1-2; 7 nucleotides match TRBD1. Germline CDR1 and CDR2: SGHAT and FQDESV (reference sequence). V trimming: 2 bases; J trimming: 0 bases; junction bases outside the gene matches: 15. The CDR3 totals 19 residues. The CDR3 loop reads CASSLNGLAGGQANYGYTF. The CDR3 DNA is TGTGCCAGCAGCTTAAACGGGTTGGCAGGGGGACAAGCTAACTATGGCTACACCTTC.

Comments on this clone: At one end, the junction sequence differs from germline, possibly due to a read error. The chain uses TRBV9 and TRBJ1-1; D is possibly TRBD1 (5 bases). This CDR3 is built from 14 residues. The germline gives CDR1 SGDLS, CDR2 YYNGEE. The CDR3 region has the DNA TGTGCCAGCAGCGCAAACGATGTGGACACTGCAGCTTTCTTT. As protein: CASSANDVDTAAFF.

The rearrangement links TRBV19 to TRBJ2-2; unclear D gene. This CDR3 has 13 residues. Trimming stripped 6 bases from V and 0 bases from J, with 5 bases between. The germline V gene encodes CDR1 LNHDA and CDR2 SQIVND (reference sequence). The CDR3, as DNA: TGTGCCAGTAGAGACTCGAACACCGGGGAGCTGTTTTTT. This encodes CASRDSNTGELFF.

The chain is built from TRBV6-5 and TRBJ2-3, with 13 bases that match TRBD2. This CDR3 is built from 16 residues. J was trimmed by 3 bases and V by 2 bases; bases with no gene match: 2. Per the germline V gene, CDR1 is MNHEY and CDR2 is SVGAGI. CDR3: CASSYRTSGGTDTQYF. The CDR3 DNA reads as TGTGCCAGCAGTTACCGGACTAGCGGGGGAACAGATACGCAGTATTTT.

This clone was seen a few times. CDR3: CANSGGNNYGYTF. Written as DNA, the CDR3 is TGTGCCAACTCAGGGGGAAATAACTATGGCTACACCTTC. The V and J genes are TRBV10-3 and TRBJ1-2; 7 positions agree with TRBD1. CDR1 and CDR2 (germline): ENHRY, SYGVKD. The CDR3 has 13 residues. V shed 10 bases, J shed 1 base, and the junction held 6 bases outside the gene matches.

This clone was observed a handful of times. The chain uses TRBV4-3 and TRBJ2-3; 8 bases are a match to TRBD2. V gave up 3 bases and J gave up 2 bases; unmatched junction bases: 7. The germline gives CDR1 LGHNA, CDR2 YSLEER. The CDR3 consists of 16 residues. The chain's CDR3 is CASSQVAGRDTDTQYF. CDR3 sequence (DNA): TGCGCCAGCAGCCAGGTAGCGGGGCGCGACACAGATACGCAGTATTTT.

This clone appeared a few times. The J gene is TRBJ2-1, the V gene TRBV2; D gene unclear. Trimming removed 4 bases at V and 2 bases at J, with 9 bases between. The CDR3 loop spans 14 amino acids. The germline V gene has CDR1 SNHLY and CDR2 FYNNEI. For the CDR3, the DNA is TGTGCCAGCAGTGGCGCAGGTACCTACAATGAGCAGTTCTTC. This encodes CASSGAGTYNEQFF. Variable domain in full (rest from reference TRBV2 and TRBJ2-1): EPEVTQTPSHQVTQMGQEVILRCVPISNHLYFYWYRQILGQKVEFLVSFYNNEISEKSEIFDDQFSVERPDGSNFTLKIRSTKLEDSAMYFCASSGAGTYNEQFFGPGTRLTVL.

V is TRBV7-2 and J is TRBJ2-7; D might be TRBD2 (6 bases). This CDR3 spans 14 amino acids. CDR1 is SGHTA and CDR2 is FQGNSA in the germline V gene. V was clipped by 3 bases and J by 4 bases, with 13 bases between them. The CDR3 DNA reads as TGTGCCAGCAGCTTTCCTGGGACTTCGTACGAGCAGTACTTC. It translates to CASSFPGTSYEQYF. Full variable domain (rest looked up from reference TRBV7-2 and TRBJ2-7): GAGVSQSPSNKVTEKGKDVELRCDPISGHTALYWYRQSLGQGLEFLIYFQGNSAPDKSGLPSDRFSAERTGGSVSTLTIQRTQQEDSAVYLCASSFPGTSYEQYFGPGTRLTVT.

The rearrangement uses TRBV6-1 and TRBJ2-5, with a weak D call TRBD2 (5 bases). CDR1 and CDR2 from the germline V gene are MNHNS and SASEGT. V lost 7 bases to trimming and J lost 5 bases, with 14 bases between them. CDR3 length: 13 amino acids. The CDR3 DNA reads TGTGCCAGCACGACCCCGGGATGGGAGACCCAGTACTTC. It is translated as CASTTPGWETQYF.

This rearrangement joins TRBV2 to TRBJ1-4; possibly TRBD1 for D (6 bases). The CDR3 is 14 residues long. V was shortened by 6 bases and J by 4 bases, with 12 bases between the two germline ends. Germline loops: CDR1 SNHLY, CDR2 FYNNEI. CDR3 coding DNA: TGTGCCAGCAGCGATGGACAGATTAATGAAAAACTGTTTTTT. It codes for CASSDGQINEKLFF. Complete variable domain (other parts from reference TRBV2 and TRBJ1-4): EPEVTQTPSHQVTQMGQEVILRCVPISNHLYFYWYRQILGQKVEFLVSFYNNEISEKSEIFDDQFSVERPDGSNFTLKIRSTKLEDSAMYFCASSDGQINEKLFFGSGTQLSVL.

This clone was observed a few times. The chain is built from TRBV4-1 and TRBJ1-1; D not certain. CDR3 length: 14 amino acids. V gave up 1 base and J gave up 1 base, with 7 bases separating them. Germline lookup yields CDR1 MGHRA and CDR2 YSYEKL. CDR3 protein: CASSQVDWNTEAFF. Written as DNA, the CDR3 is TGCGCCAGCAGCCAAGTAGACTGGAACACTGAAGCTTTCTTT.

This clone has more than one count but fewer than ten. This sequence joins TRBV7-2 and TRBJ2-3; 10 nucleotides line up with TRBD1. Germline lookup yields CDR1 SGHTA and CDR2 FQGNSA. V lost 3 bases and J lost 6; bases outside the gene matches: 6. This CDR3 region has 15 residues. CDR3 sequence: CASSFRQGALDTQYF. CDR3 nucleotides: TGTGCCAGCAGCTTCCGACAGGGGGCGCTGGATACGCAGTATTTT.

In its sample, this clone was seen a few times. This chain connects TRBV4-1 to TRBJ1-2, with unresolved D. CDR3 length: 15 residues. Germline CDR1 MGHRA, CDR2 YSYEKL. V was pared by 3 bases and J by 4 bases, with 15 bases between. As DNA, the CDR3 is TGCGCCAGCAGCCAGGTCACCCTGGGCCTCTATGGCTACACCTTC. Translated, it gives CASSQVTLGLYGYTF.

This chain links TRBV27 with TRBJ2-7, with D perhaps matching TRBD2 (5 bases). Germline V gene data show CDR1 as MNHEY and CDR2 as SMNVEV (reference sequence). This CDR3 has 12 residues. Trimming removed 6 bases at V and 4 bases at J, with 10 bases between. The CDR3 reads CASSPDFYEQYF. CDR3 coding DNA: TGTGCCAGCAGCCCGGACTTTTACGAGCAGTACTTC.

The chain has TRBV10-3 and TRBJ2-7; TRBD1 agrees at 9 bases. Germline-derived CDR1 and CDR2 are ENHRY and SYGVKD. The trim removed 2 bases at V and 7 bases at J, leaving 3 bases unmatched. The CDR3 contains 13 residues. The CDR3 sequence is CAISERDRVEQYF. Written as DNA, the CDR3 is TGTGCCATCAGTGAGCGGGACAGGGTAGAGCAGTACTTC.

V usage is TRBV7-3 and J usage is TRBJ1-1, with a weak D call TRBD1 (6 bases). CDR1 SGHTA and CDR2 FQGTGA come from the germline V gene. The CDR3 runs 13 residues. V lost 5 bases to trimming and J lost 5 bases, with 12 bases between them. DNA of the CDR3: TGTGCCAGCAGCCTCCAGGGGCGTACTGAAGCTTTCTTT. Translated: CASSLQGRTEAFF.